This is a list of T cell receptor beta chains from one sample in a study of regulatory and conventional T cells in RAG deficiency. Sequencing used immunoSEQ multiplex PCR; TCRdb keeps in-frame clones, though not all of them. The table has around 30,000 clones, roughly 95% seen once. This sample was also put to use in a study of regulatory T cells.

Sequenced material: CD25- CD4+ T cells sorted from blood. Receptors originate from a human donor in good health. CDR3s include the opening cysteine and the closing phenylalanine or tryptophan. Each record gives: V gene, J gene, CDR3 protein.

v_gene: TRBV6-5; j_gene: TRBJ2-7; CDR3aa: CASSYSTGSLYEQYF
v_gene: TRBV14; j_gene: TRBJ1-1; CDR3aa: CASSQEQGGTEAFF
v_gene: TRBV21-1; j_gene: TRBJ1-1; CDR3aa: CASSRRRPQGARYEAFF
v_gene: TRBV5-4; j_gene: .; CDR3aa: CASSLGQGSRYEQYF
v_gene: TRBV2; j_gene: TRBJ2-1; CDR3aa: CASNHGGALRQFF
v_gene: TRBV28; j_gene: TRBJ1-6; CDR3aa: CASEGEGSPLHF
v_gene: TRBV5-1; j_gene: TRBJ1-1; CDR3aa: CASTRTGSTEAFF
v_gene: TRBV18; j_gene: TRBJ2-3; CDR3aa: CASSPPGGLTDTQYF
v_gene: TRBV18; j_gene: TRBJ2-3; CDR3aa: CASSPGGVSTDTQYF
v_gene: TRBV6-1; j_gene: TRBJ1-4; CDR3aa: CASSRDRVTNEKLFF
v_gene: TRBV28; j_gene: TRBJ2-1; CDR3aa: CASSFAGTGGDEQFF
v_gene: TRBV6-5; j_gene: TRBJ1-3; CDR3aa: CASSTGRPPGNTIYF
v_gene: TRBV28; j_gene: TRBJ1-3; CDR3aa: CASSFRDRGTNTIYF
v_gene: TRBV28; j_gene: TRBJ1-4; CDR3aa: CASSFYPRALNEKLFF
v_gene: TRBV6-1; j_gene: TRBJ2-5; CDR3aa: CASTQGSSWDF
v_gene: TRBV14; j_gene: TRBJ2-7; CDR3aa: CASSRTSGNSYEQYF
v_gene: TRBV19; j_gene: TRBJ2-3; CDR3aa: CASSMKGLASDTQYF
v_gene: TRBV15; j_gene: TRBJ2-2; CDR3aa: CATSRVLATRGGSNTGELFF
v_gene: TRBV7-3; j_gene: TRBJ2-3; CDR3aa: CASSPGGPDTQYF
v_gene: TRBV5-1; j_gene: TRBJ1-1; CDR3aa: CASSSRTGTGTEAFF
v_gene: TRBV10-2; j_gene: TRBJ1-1; CDR3aa: CASSVQSVLEAFF
v_gene: TRBV4-1; j_gene: TRBJ2-2; CDR3aa: CASSQGTGAITGELFF
v_gene: TRBV6-6; j_gene: TRBJ2-7; CDR3aa: CASSYFGQGAKLEQYF
v_gene: TRBV7-3; j_gene: TRBJ2-7; CDR3aa: CASSLSLYEQYF
v_gene: TRBV5-1; j_gene: TRBJ2-2; CDR3aa: CASSLAGTLNTGELFF
v_gene: TRBV5-1; j_gene: TRBJ2-3; CDR3aa: CASSPGQLTDTQYF
v_gene: TRBV12-5; j_gene: TRBJ1-3; CDR3aa: CASARTGISGNTIYF
v_gene: TRBV27; j_gene: TRBJ1-2; CDR3aa: CASSLAGYYGYTF
v_gene: TRBV6-1; j_gene: TRBJ2-5; CDR3aa: CASSDLNGETQYF
v_gene: TRBV14; j_gene: TRBJ1-2; CDR3aa: CASSPRDRPNYGYTF
v_gene: TRBV7-9; j_gene: TRBJ2-3; CDR3aa: CASSRGLAGDADTQYF
v_gene: TRBV25-1; j_gene: TRBJ1-6; CDR3aa: CASSEYPQGSSPLHF
v_gene: TRBV4-1; j_gene: TRBJ2-6; CDR3aa: CASSQGRQGPSGANVLTF